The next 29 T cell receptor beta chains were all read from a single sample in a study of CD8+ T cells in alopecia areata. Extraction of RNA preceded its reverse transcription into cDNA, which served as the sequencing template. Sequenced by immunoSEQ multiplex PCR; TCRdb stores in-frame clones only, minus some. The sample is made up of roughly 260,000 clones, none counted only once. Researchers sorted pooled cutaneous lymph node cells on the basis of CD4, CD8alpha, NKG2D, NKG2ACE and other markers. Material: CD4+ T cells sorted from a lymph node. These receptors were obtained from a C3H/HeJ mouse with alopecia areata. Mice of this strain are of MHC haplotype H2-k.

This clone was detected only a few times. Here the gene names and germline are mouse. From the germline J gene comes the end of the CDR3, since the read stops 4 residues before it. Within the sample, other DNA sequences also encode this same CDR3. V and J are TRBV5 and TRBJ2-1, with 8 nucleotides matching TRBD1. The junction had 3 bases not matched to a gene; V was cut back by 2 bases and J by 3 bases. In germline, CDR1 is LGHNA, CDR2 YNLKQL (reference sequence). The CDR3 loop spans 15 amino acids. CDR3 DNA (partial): TGTGCCAGCAGCCAACAGACAGGGGTCTATGCT. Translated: CASSQQTGVYA. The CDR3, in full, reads CASSQQTGVYAEQFF.

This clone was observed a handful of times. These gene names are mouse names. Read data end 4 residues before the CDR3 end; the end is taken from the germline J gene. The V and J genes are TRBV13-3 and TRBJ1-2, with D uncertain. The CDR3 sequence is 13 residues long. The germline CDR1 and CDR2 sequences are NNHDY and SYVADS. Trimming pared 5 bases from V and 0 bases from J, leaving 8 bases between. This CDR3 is CASRLQPNSDYTF. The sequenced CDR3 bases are TGTGCCAGCAGGCTCCAGCCAAACTCC.

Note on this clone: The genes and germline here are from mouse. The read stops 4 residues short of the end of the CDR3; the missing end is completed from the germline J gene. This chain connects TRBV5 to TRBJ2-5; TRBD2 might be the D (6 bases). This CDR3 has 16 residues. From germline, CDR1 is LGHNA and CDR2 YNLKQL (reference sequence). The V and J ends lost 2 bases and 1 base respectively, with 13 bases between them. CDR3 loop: CASSQPGLRDQDTQYF. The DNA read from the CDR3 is TGTGCCAGCAGCCAACCGGGACTCCGGGACCAAGAC.

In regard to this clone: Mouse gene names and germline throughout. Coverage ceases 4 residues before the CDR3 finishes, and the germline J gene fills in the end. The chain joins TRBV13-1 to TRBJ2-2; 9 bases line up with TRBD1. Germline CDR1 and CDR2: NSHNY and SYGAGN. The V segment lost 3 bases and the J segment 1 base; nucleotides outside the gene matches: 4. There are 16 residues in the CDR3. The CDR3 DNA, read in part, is TGTGCCAGCAGTGCCAACAGGGGGCAAAACACCGGG. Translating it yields CASSANRGQNTG. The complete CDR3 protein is CASSANRGQNTGQLYF.

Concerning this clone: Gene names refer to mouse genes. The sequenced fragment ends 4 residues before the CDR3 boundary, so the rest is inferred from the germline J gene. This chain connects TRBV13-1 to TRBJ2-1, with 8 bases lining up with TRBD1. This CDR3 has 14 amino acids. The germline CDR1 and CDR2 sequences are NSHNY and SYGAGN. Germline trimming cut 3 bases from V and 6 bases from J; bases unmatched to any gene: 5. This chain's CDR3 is CASSGTGRGAEQFF. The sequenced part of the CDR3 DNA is TGTGCCAGCAGTGGGACAGGGAGGGGTGCT.

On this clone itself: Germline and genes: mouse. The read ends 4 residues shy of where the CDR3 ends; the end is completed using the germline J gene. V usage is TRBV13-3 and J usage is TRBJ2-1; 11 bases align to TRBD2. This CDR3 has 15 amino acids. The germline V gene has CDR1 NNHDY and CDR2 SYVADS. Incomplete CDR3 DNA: TGTGCCAGCAGTGATCGGACTGGGGGGACGGCT. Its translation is CASSDRTGGTA. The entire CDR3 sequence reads CASSDRTGGTAEQFF.

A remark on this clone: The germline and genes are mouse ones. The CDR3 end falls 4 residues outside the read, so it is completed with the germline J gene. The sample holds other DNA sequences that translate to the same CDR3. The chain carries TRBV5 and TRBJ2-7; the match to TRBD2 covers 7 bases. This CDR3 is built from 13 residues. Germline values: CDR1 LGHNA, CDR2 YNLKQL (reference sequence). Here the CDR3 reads CASSQGGGYEQYF. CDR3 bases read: TGTGCCAGCAGCCAAGGGGGGGGGTAT.

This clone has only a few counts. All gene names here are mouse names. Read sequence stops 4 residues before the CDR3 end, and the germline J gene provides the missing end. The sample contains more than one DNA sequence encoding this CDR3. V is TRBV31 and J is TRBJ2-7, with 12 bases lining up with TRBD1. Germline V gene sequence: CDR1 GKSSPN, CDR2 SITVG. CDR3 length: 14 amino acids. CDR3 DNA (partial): TGTGCCTGGAGTCTAGGGACAGGGGGCGAT. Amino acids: CAWSLGTGGD. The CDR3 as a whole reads CAWSLGTGGDEQYF. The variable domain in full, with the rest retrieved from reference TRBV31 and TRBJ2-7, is AQTIHQWPVAEIKAVGSPLSLGCTIKGKSSPNLYWYWQATGGTLQQLFYSITVGQVESVVQLNLSASRPKDDQFILSTEKLLLSHSGFYLCAWSLGTGGDEQYFGPGTRLTVL.

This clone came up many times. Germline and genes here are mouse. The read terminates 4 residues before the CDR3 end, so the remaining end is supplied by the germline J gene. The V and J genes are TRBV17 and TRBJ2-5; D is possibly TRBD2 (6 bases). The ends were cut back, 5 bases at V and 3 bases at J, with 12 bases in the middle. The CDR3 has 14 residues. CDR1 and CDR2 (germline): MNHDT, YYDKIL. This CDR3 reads CASSARGVQDTQYF. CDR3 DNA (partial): TGTGCTAGCAGTGCCCGGGGGGTACAAGAC.

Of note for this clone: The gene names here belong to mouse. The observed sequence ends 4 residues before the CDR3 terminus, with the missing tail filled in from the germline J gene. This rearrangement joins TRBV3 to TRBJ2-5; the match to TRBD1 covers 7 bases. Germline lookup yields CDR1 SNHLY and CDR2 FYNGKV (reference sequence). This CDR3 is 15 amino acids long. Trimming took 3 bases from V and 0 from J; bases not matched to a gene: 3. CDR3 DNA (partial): TGTGCCAGCAGCTTCGACAGGGATAACCAAGAC. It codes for CASSFDRDNQD. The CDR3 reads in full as CASSFDRDNQDTQYF. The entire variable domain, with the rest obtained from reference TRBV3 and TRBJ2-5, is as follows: GPKVLQIPSHQIIDMGQMVTLNCDPVSNHLYFYWYKQILGQQMEFLVNFYNGKVMEKSKLFKDQFSVERPDGSYFTLKIQPTALEDSAVYFCASSFDRDNQDTQYFGPGTRLLVL.

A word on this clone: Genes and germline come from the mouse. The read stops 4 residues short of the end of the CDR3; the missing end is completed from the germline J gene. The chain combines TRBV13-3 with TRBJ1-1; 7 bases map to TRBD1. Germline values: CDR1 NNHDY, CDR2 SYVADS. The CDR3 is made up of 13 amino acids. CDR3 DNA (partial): TGTGCCAGCAGTGATGCCCGGACAGGA. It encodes CASSDARTG. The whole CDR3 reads CASSDARTGEVFF.

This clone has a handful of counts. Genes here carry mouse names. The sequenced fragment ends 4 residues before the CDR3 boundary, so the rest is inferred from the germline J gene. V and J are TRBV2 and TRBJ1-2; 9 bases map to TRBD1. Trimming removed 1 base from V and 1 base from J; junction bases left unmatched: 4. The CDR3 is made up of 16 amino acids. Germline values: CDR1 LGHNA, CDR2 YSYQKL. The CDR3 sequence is CASSQGRDRVNSDYTF. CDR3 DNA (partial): TGTGCCAGCAGCCAAGGCCGGGACAGGGTAAACTCC.

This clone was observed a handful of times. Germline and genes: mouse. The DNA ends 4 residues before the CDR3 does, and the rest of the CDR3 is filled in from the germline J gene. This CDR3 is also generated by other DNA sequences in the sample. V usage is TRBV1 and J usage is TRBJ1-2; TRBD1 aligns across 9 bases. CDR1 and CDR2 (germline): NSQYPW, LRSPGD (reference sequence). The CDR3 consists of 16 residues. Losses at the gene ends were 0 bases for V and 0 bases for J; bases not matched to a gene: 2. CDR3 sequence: CTCSAERQGANSDYTF. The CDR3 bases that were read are TGCACCTGCAGTGCAGAAAGACAGGGGGCAAACTCC.

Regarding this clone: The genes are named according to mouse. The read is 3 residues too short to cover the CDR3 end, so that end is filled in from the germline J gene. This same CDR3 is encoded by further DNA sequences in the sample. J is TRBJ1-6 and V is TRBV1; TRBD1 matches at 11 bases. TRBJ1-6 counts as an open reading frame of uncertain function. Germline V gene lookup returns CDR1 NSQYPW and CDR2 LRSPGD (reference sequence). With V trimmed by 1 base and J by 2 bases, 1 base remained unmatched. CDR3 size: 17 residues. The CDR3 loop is CTCSAGTGGAYNSPLYF. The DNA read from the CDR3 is TGCACCTGCAGTGCAGGGACAGGGGGCGCCTATAATTCGCCC.

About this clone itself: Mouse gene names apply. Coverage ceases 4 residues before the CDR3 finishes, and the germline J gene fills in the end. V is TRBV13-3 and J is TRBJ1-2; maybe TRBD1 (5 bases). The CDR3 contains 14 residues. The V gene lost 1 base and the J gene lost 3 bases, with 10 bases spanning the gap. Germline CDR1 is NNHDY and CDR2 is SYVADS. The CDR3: CASSDSRVDSDYTF. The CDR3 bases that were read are TGTGCCAGCAGTGATTCCAGGGTGGACTCC.

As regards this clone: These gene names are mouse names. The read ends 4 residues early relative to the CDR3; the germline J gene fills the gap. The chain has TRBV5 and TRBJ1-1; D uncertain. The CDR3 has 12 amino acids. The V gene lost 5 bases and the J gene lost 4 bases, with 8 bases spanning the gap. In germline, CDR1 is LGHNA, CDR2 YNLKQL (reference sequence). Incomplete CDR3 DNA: TGTGCCAGCAGCGTGGGTCTCACA. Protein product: CASSVGLT. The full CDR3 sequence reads CASSVGLTEVFF.

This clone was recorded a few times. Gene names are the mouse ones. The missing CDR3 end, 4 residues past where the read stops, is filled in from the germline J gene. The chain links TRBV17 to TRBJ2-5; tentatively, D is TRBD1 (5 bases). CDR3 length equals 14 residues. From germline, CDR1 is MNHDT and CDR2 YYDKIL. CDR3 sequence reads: CASSRQGVGDTQYF. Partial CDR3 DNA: TGTGCTAGCAGTAGACAGGGTGTCGGGGAC.

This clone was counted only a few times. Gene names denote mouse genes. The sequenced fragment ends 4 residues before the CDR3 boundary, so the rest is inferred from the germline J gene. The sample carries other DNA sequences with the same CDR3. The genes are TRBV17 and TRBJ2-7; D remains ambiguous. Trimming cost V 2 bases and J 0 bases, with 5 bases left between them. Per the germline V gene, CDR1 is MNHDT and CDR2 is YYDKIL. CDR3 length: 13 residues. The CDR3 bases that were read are TGTGCTAGCAGTAGACAGAGCTCCTAT. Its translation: CASSRQSSY. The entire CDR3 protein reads CASSRQSSYEQYF.

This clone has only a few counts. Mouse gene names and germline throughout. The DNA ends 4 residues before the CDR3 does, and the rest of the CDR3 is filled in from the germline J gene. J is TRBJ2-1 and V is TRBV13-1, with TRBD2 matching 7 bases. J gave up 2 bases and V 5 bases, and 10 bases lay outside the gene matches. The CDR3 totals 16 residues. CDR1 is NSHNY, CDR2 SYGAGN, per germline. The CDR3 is CASSALSTGHYAEQFF. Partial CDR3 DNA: TGTGCCAGCAGCGCCCTCTCGACTGGGCACTATGCT.

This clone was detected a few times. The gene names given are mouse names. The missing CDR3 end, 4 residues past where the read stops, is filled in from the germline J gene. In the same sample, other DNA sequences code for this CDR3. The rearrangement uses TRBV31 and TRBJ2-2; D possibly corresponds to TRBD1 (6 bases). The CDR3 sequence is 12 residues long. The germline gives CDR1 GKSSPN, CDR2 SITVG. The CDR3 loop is CAWSLGTGQLYF. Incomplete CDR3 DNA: TGTGCCTGGAGTCTAGGGACAGGG.

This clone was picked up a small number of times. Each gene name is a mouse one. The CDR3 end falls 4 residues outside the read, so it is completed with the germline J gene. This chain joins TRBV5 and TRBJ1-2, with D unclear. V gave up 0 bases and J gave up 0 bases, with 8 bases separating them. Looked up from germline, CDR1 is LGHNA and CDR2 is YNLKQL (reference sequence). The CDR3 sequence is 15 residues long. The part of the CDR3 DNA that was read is TGTGCCAGCAGCCAAGATTACATTGCAAACTCC. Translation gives CASSQDYIANS. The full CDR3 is CASSQDYIANSDYTF.

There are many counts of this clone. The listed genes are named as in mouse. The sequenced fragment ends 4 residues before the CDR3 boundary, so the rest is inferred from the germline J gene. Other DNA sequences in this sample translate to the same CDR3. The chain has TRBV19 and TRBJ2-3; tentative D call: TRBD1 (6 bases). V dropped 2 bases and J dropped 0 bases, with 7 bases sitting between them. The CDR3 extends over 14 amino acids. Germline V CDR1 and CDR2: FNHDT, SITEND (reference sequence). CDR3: CASSMTGSAETLYF. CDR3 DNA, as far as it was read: TGTGCCAGCAGTATGACAGGTAGTGCAGAA.

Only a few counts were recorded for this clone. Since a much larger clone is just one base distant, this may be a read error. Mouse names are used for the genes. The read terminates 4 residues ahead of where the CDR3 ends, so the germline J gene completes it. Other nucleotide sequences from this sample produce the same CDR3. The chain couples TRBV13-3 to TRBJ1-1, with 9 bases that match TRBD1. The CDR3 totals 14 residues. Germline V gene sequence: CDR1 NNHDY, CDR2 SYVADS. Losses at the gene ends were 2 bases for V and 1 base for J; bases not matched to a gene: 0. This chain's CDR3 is CASSEQGANTEVFF. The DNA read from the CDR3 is TGTGCCAGCAGTGAACAGGGGGCGAACACA.

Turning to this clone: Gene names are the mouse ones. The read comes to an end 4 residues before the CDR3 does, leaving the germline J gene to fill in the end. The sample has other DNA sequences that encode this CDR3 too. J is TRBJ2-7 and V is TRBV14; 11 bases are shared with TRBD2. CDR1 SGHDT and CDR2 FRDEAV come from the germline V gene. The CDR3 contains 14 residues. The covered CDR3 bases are TGTGCCAGCAGCACCGGGACTGGGGGTTAT. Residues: CASSTGTGGY. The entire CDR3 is CASSTGTGGYEQYF.

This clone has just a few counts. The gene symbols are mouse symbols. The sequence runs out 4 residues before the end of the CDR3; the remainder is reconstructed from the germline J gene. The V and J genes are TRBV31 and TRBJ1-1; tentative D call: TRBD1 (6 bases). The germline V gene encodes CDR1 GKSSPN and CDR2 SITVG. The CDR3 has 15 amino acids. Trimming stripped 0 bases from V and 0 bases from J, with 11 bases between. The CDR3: CAWSLEGGANTEVFF. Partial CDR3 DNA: TGTGCCTGGAGTCTAGAAGGGGGTGCAAACACA.

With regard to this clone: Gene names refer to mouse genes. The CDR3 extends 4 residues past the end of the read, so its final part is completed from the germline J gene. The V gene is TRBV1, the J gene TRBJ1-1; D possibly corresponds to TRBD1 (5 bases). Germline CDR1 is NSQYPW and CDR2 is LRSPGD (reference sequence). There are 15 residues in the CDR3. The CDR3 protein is CTCSADGRAGTEVFF. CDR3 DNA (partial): TGCACCTGCAGTGCAGATGGCAGGGCCGGGACA.

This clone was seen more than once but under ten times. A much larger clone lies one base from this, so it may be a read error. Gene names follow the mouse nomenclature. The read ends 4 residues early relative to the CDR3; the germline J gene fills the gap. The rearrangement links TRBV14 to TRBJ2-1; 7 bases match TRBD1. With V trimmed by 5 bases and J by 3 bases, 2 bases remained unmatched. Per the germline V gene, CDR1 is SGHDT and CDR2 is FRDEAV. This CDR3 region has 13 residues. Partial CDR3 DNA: TGTGCCAGCAGGTCAGGGGGCTATGCT. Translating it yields CASRSGGYA. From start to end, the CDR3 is CASRSGGYAEQFF. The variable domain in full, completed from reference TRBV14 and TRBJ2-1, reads EAGVTQSPRYAVLQEGQAVSFWCDPISGHDTLYWYQQPRDQGPQLLVYFRDEAVIDNSQLPSDRFSAVRPKGTNSTLKIQSAKQGDTATYLCASRSGGYAEQFFGPGTRLTVL.

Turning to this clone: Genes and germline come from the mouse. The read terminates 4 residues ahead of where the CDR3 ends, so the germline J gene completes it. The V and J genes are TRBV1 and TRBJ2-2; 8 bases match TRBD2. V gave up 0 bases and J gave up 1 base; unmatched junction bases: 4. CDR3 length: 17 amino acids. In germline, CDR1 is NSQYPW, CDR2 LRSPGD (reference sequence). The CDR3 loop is CTCSADLWGENTGQLYF. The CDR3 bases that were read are TGCACCTGCAGTGCAGATCTCTGGGGGGAAAACACCGGG.

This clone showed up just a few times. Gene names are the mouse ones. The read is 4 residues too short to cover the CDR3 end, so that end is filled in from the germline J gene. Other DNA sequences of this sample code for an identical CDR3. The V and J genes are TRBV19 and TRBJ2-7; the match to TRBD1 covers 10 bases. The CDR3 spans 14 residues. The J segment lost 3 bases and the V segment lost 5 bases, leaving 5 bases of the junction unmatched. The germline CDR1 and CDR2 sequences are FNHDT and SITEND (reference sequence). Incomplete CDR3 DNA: TGTGCCAGCAGCCTCCGGGACAGGGGCTAT. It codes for CASSLRDRGY. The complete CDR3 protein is CASSLRDRGYEQYF.